This passage covers 20 T cell receptor beta chains from one sample sequenced in a study of control samples from healthy donors and cancer patients. The repertoire was sequenced with immunoSEQ multiplex PCR; TCRdb's copy has only in-frame clones and lacks some. The data show 130,000 or so clones, around 90% seen once. Sequencing was carried out using blood. All receptors derive from a man aged 18 to 29 in good health.

The V call is TRBV6-2 or TRBV6-3, the J call TRBJ1-6, with D unresolved. Trimming took off 0 bases at V and 5 bases at J, with 8 bases between the two ends. The CDR3 is made up of 15 amino acids. Looked up from germline, CDR1 is MNHEY and CDR2 is SVGEGT. The CDR3, as DNA: TGTGCCAGCAGTTACTCGAATAGGCATAATTCACCCCTCCACTTT. Protein product: CASSYSNRHNSPLHF.

The chain links TRBV28 to TRBJ1-1; 7 bases map to TRBD1. V lost 6 bases, J lost 6 bases, and 4 bases stayed unmatched. Germline CDR1 is MDHEN and CDR2 is SYDVKM. CDR3 size: 12 residues. The CDR3 here is CASRTGDPEAFF. The CDR3 DNA sequence: TGTGCCAGCAGAACAGGGGATCCTGAAGCTTTCTTT.

The genes are TRBV10-3 and TRBJ2-3; 12 bases map to TRBD2. Looked up from germline, CDR1 is ENHRY and CDR2 is SYGVKD. This CDR3 contains 18 residues. V dropped 3 bases and J dropped 4; count of bases not matched to a gene: 11. CDR3 residues: CAISEKLAGGGGPDTQYF. The CDR3 nucleotides read TGTGCCATCAGTGAAAAACTAGCGGGGGGCGGAGGCCCAGATACGCAGTATTTT.

V and J are TRBV2 and TRBJ1-3, with a possible D match to TRBD1 (5 bases). V lost 6 bases and J 6 bases, leaving 9 bases between the germline ends. The germline CDR1 and CDR2 sequences are SNHLY and FYNNEI. The length of the CDR3 is 12 residues. Here the CDR3 reads CASRDIENTIYF. In DNA, the CDR3 is TGTGCCAGCAGGGACATCGAAAACACCATATATTTT.

The chain has TRBV3-1 (or the pseudogene TRBV3-2) and TRBJ2-3; tentative D call: TRBD2 (7 bases). The length of the CDR3 is 14 residues. The ends were cut back, 4 bases at V and 5 bases at J, with 13 bases in the middle. From germline, CDR1 is LGHDT and CDR2 YNNKEL (reference sequence). In nucleotides, the CDR3 is TGTGCCAGCAGCCCTTTCGGGGGGCAAGATACGCAGTATTTT. It is translated as CASSPFGGQDTQYF.

This sequence joins TRBV5-1 and TRBJ1-1, with D possibly matching TRBD1 (5 bases). Germline loops: CDR1 SGHRS, CDR2 YFSETQ. This CDR3 spans 14 amino acids. V lost 4 bases and J lost 5, with 15 bases in between. This CDR3 is CASSQGAGVTEAFF. DNA for the CDR3: TGCGCCAGCAGCCAAGGGGCGGGGGTGACTGAAGCTTTCTTT.

V gene TRBV3-1 (or the pseudogene TRBV3-2) combines with J gene TRBJ1-1; a possible D gene is TRBD1 (5 bases). V lost 0 bases, J lost 4 bases, and 9 bases lay in between. Germline V gene data show CDR1 as LGHDT and CDR2 as YNNKEL (reference sequence). The CDR3 runs to 14 residues. The CDR3 DNA reads TGTGCCAGCAGCCAAGAGGGGGTGGGCACTGAAGCTTTCTTT. Amino acid sequence: CASSQEGVGTEAFF.

V and J are TRBV6-1 and TRBJ1-2; the D gene is possibly TRBD1 (5 bases). This CDR3 is built from 21 residues. Trimming shortened V by 2 bases and J by 0 bases, and 28 bases separated the two germline ends. Germline CDR1 and CDR2: MNHNS and SASEGT. CDR3 sequence: CASSEMRRFPGQGKANYGYTF. CDR3 DNA: TGTGCCAGCAGTGAAATGCGCCGTTTCCCGGGGCAGGGAAAAGCTAACTATGGCTACACCTTC.

The chain carries TRBV6-2 or TRBV6-3 and TRBJ2-7, with TRBD2 identical over 9 bases. CDR3 length equals 17 residues. V lost 2 bases to trimming and J lost 6 bases; unmatched junction nucleotides: 14. CDR1 MNHEY and CDR2 SVGEGT come from the germline V gene. CDR3 sequence: CASSYTNTGTSLSEQYF. The CDR3 coding sequence is TGTGCCAGCAGTTACACAAACACCGGGACTAGCCTATCCGAGCAGTACTTC.

The chain carries TRBV19 and TRBJ2-7; 9 bases map to TRBD1. With V trimmed by 3 bases and J by 4 bases, 10 bases remained unmatched. The germline V gene encodes CDR1 LNHDA and CDR2 SQIVND (reference sequence). This CDR3 has 16 residues. CDR3 bases: TGTGCCAGTAGTATTTGGTCGGGACAGGGTTTGTACGAGCAGTACTTC. Amino acids: CASSIWSGQGLYEQYF.

The chain uses TRBV7-2 and TRBJ2-7, with a possible D match to TRBD1 (6 bases). Looked up from germline, CDR1 is SGHTA and CDR2 is FQGNSA. This CDR3 has 15 amino acids. Between the trimmed V and J ends, which lost 0 bases and 1 base, there was a span of 10 bases. Here the CDR3 DNA reads TGTGCCAGCAGCTTAGCGTCACAGGGATCCTACGAGCAGTACTTC. Translation: CASSLASQGSYEQYF.

This clone was observed once. This rearrangement joins TRBV7-7 to TRBJ2-3; the D gene could be TRBD1 or TRBD2 (6 bases each). Trimming removed 6 bases at V and 6 bases at J, with 13 bases between. Germline V lookup: CDR1 SSHAT, CDR2 FNYEAQ (reference sequence). This CDR3 comprises 13 residues. This CDR3 reads CASRLGGWDTQYF. The CDR3 coding sequence is TGTGCCAGCAGGCTAGGGGGGTGGGATACGCAGTATTTT.

The chain carries TRBV3-1 (or the pseudogene TRBV3-2) and TRBJ1-1; TRBD1 agrees at 9 bases. Trimming took 4 bases from V and 5 from J; bases not matched to a gene: 5. The CDR3 is 14 residues long. Germline V lookup: CDR1 LGHDT, CDR2 YNNKEL (reference sequence). The CDR3 loop reads CASSPTGGYTEAFF. The CDR3 DNA reads TGTGCCAGCAGCCCCACAGGGGGCTATACTGAAGCTTTCTTT.

The chain is built from TRBV5-6 and TRBJ1-5, with 9 bases identical to TRBD1. The CDR3 contains 15 residues. Germline V lookup: CDR1 SGHDT, CDR2 YYEEEE. With V trimmed by 1 base and J by 4 bases, 3 bases remained unmatched. DNA for the CDR3: TGTGCCAGCAGCTTGTTGGGACAGGGAAATCAGCCCCAGCATTTT. Its protein is CASSLLGQGNQPQHF.

This clone was picked up one time. The V call is TRBV18, the J call TRBJ2-2; D call uncertain. Between the trimmed V and J ends, which lost 0 bases and 8 bases, there was a span of 19 bases. The CDR3 contains 17 residues. Looked up from germline, CDR1 is KGHSH and CDR2 is LQKENI. CDR3 sequence: CASSPPFFWTDGGELFF. The CDR3 nucleotides are TGTGCCAGCTCACCACCTTTTTTCTGGACCGACGGAGGGGAGCTGTTTTTT. Based on the CDR3 plus reference TRBV18 and TRBJ2-2, the full variable domain is NAGVMQNPRHLVRRRGQEARLRCSPMKGHSHVYWYRQLPEEGLKFMVYLQKENIIDESGMPKERFSAEFPKEGPSILRIQQVVRGDSAAYFCASSPPFFWTDGGELFFGEGSRLTVL.

The chain recombines TRBV3-1 (or the pseudogene TRBV3-2) with TRBJ2-2; D ambiguous. From germline, CDR1 is LGHDT and CDR2 YNNKEL (reference sequence). CDR3 length equals 13 residues. The V end was cut by 1 base, the J end by 6 bases, with 6 bases between. CDR3 loop: CASSQGRSGELFF. In nucleotides, the CDR3 is TGTGCCAGCAGCCAAGGAAGGTCCGGGGAGCTGTTTTTT.

J is TRBJ1-4 and V is TRBV7-9; 11 bases are shared with TRBD1. Per the germline V gene, CDR1 is SEHNR and CDR2 is FQNEAQ (reference sequence). V was clipped by 2 bases and J by 13 bases; unmatched bases: 3. This CDR3 is 13 amino acids long. The chain's CDR3 is CASSLSGTGGLFF. The CDR3 bases are TGTGCCAGCAGCTTATCGGGGACAGGGGGACTGTTTTTT.

V gene TRBV9 combines with J gene TRBJ1-1; TRBD1 agrees at 8 bases. The V gene end was trimmed by 0 bases and the J gene end by 4 bases; junction bases not matched to a gene: 8. The length of the CDR3 is 16 residues. From germline, CDR1 is SGDLS and CDR2 YYNGEE. The CDR3 region has the DNA TGTGCCAGCAGCGTAGGGGGCCAGGGGGCGGCCACTGAAGCTTTCTTT. Its translation: CASSVGGQGAATEAFF. The whole variable domain, remainder taken from reference TRBV9 and TRBJ1-1, is DSGVTQTPKHLITATGQRVTLRCSPRSGDLSVYWYQQSLDQGLQFLIQYYNGEERAKGNILERFSAQQFPDLHSELNLSSLELGDSALYFCASSVGGQGAATEAFFGQGTRLTVV.

This chain joins TRBV19 and TRBJ2-1; 8 bases align to TRBD1. This CDR3 is built from 12 residues. CDR1 and CDR2 (germline): LNHDA, SQIVND (reference sequence). Unmatched junction bases numbered 0, after V lost 6 bases and J lost 5 bases. CDR3 nucleotide sequence: TGTGCCAGTAGGGACAGGGACAATGAGCAGTTCTTC. Translation: CASRDRDNEQFF.

The chain employs TRBV28 and TRBJ1-1; a weak D match, TRBD1 (6 bases). The V and J ends lost 10 bases and 1 base respectively, with 13 bases between them. The CDR3 spans 13 residues. CDR1 and CDR2 from the germline V gene are MDHEN and SYDVKM. The DNA for the CDR3 is TGTGCCACCCGACAGGACCCGAACACTGAAGCTTTCTTT. It codes for CATRQDPNTEAFF.